This T cell receptor (beta chain) was sequenced in a study of T cell changes during pregnancy in multiple sclerosis. Clones were read by immunoSEQ multiplex PCR, and TCRdb kept only the in-frame ones, dropping some. The sample has approximately 70,000 clones, roughly 92% seen once. This clone was detected once. The CDR3 is 13 residues long. Trimming removed 3 bases from V and 3 bases from J, with 7 bases in between. Germline CDR1 is SGDLS and CDR2 is YYNGEE. The receptor was isolated from a female donor with multiple sclerosis, enrolled in a pregnancy study. V is TRBV9 and J is TRBJ2-1; a weak D match, TRBD2 (6 bases). The sample consisted of peripheral blood, taken in the second trimester of pregnancy. This CDR3 reads CASSGGVYNEQFF. Here the CDR3 DNA reads TGTGCCAGCAGCGGGGGGGTCTACAATGAGCAGTTCTTC.